A selection of T cell receptor beta chains follows, all from one sample in a study of blood T cell repertoires in COVID-19. Libraries were prepared by immunoSEQ multiplex PCR; TCRdb keeps only in-frame clonotypes and omits some of them. The sample gives 20,000 to 30,000 clones, almost 90% of which show up once; 1.5% to 2% is in the top ten. Sequencing used peripheral blood. All receptors come from a woman aged 55-69 years with active COVID-19. Each CDR3 is given with its conserved first and last residue. The order of the fields is clone size, V gene, J gene, D gene, CDR3 protein, CDR3 DNA. D genes are given only for firm matches. Size is omitted from some rows. Given values are once, few, many or a class for expanded clones.

>NA|TRBV6-5|TRBJ2-7|TRBD2
CASSYSGTSGAYEQYF
TGTGCCAGCAGTTACTCAGGGACTAGCGGGGCCTACGAGCAGTACTTC
>NA|TRBV6-6|TRBJ2-7|NA
CASRATEPYEQYF
TGTGCCAGCAGAGCAACGGAGCCCTACGAGCAGTACTTC
>NA|TRBV7-8|TRBJ2-5|TRBD2
CASSLVGGSVKTQYF
TGTGCCAGCAGCCTGGTGGGAGGGAGTGTAAAGACCCAGTACTTC
>NA|TRBV27|TRBJ2-2|NA
CASSLRTGELFF
TGTGCCAGCAGCCTCCGCACCGGGGAGCTGTTTTTT
>NA|TRBV6-6|TRBJ2-1|TRBD2
CASRAGVSYNEQFF
TGTGCCAGCAGAGCGGGAGTTTCCTACAATGAGCAGTTCTTC
>NA|TRBV27|TRBJ2-7|TRBD1
CASSYGTAISSSYEQYF
TGTGCCAGCAGTTACGGGACAGCTATTTCCAGCTCCTACGAGCAGTACTTC
>NA|TRBV2|TRBJ2-3|NA
CASSVYSYTDTQYF
TGTGCCAGCAGTGTCTACAGCTACACAGATACGCAGTATTTT
>NA|TRBV7-8|TRBJ1-2|TRBD1
CASSSRRQGVDGYTF
TGTGCCAGCAGCTCTCGGAGACAGGGGGTGGATGGCTACACCTTC
>NA|TRBV7-6|TRBJ2-1|TRBD2
CASSAAGPGLAGVNEQFF
TGTGCCAGCAGCGCCGCGGGACCGGGACTAGCGGGAGTTAATGAGCAGTTCTTC
>once|TRBV4-3|TRBJ2-3|TRBD1
CASSQDFGRGKPDTQYF
TGCGCCAGCAGCCAAGATTTCGGCAGGGGGAAGCCAGATACGCAGTATTTT
>once|TRBV6-5|TRBJ2-2|TRBD1
CASSYSTGKAGELFF
TGTGCCAGCAGTTACTCGACAGGGAAGGCCGGGGAGCTGTTTTTT
>NA|TRBV11-2|TRBJ1-5|TRBD1
CASSLGQGANQPQHF
TGTGCCAGCAGCTTAGGACAGGGGGCAAATCAGCCCCAGCATTTT
>once|TRBV2|TRBJ2-3|NA
CASSERIWAGPDADTQYF
TGTGCCAGCAGTGAACGGATATGGGCGGGGCCCGACGCAGATACGCAGTATTTT
>NA|TRBV28|TRBJ2-1|NA
CASSLIPNEQFF
TGTGCCAGCAGTCTAATTCCGAATGAGCAGTTCTTC
>NA|TRBV5-4|TRBJ2-4|NA
CASSLEVANIQYF
TGTGCCAGCAGCTTGGAAGTAGCGAACATTCAGTACTTC
>NA|TRBV10-3|TRBJ1-2|NA
CAISDDLNYGYTF
TGTGCCATCAGCGACGACTTGAACTATGGCTACACCTTC
>NA|TRBV5-1|TRBJ2-1|TRBD2
CASSARTSGNNEQFF
TGCGCCAGCAGCGCTAGGACTAGCGGCAACAATGAGCAGTTCTTC